One and the same sample provided the 15 T cell receptor beta chains below, sequenced in a study of blood T cell repertoires in COVID-19. Repertoires were generated with immunoSEQ multiplex PCR, while TCRdb's copy carries only in-frame clones and drops some. The sample lists 150,000 to 250,000 clones; about 80% were seen once. The sequenced sample consisted of peripheral blood. The receptors stem from a human donor with acute or convalescent COVID-19. The donor label of this sample is uncertain.

This clone was seen a single time. The CDR3 region has the DNA TGCGCCAGCAGCCCTCGGACAGGGAACGAGAATTCACCCCTCCACTTT. This encodes CASSPRTGNENSPLHF. The gene calls are TRBV5-1 and TRBJ1-6; the match to TRBD1 covers 8 bases. CDR3 size: 16 residues. V gave up 4 bases and J gave up 7 bases; unmatched junction bases: 10. CDR1 SGHRS and CDR2 YFSETQ come from the germline V gene.

This clone was seen only once. The chain uses TRBV10-2 and TRBJ1-5; the D is unclear. Germline V gene data show CDR1 as WSHSY and CDR2 as SAAADI. Trimming stripped 6 bases from V and 0 bases from J, with 9 bases between. This CDR3 contains 14 residues. The DNA of the CDR3 is TGCGCCAGCAGGGCACCGAATAGCAATCAGCCCCAGCATTTT. Translated, it gives CASRAPNSNQPQHF.

The V and J genes are TRBV5-4 and TRBJ2-5; tentative D call: TRBD2 (6 bases). The germline V gene encodes CDR1 SGHNT and CDR2 YYREEE (reference sequence). The length of the CDR3 is 15 residues. V gave up 0 bases and J gave up 5 bases, with 14 bases separating them. The chain's CDR3 is CASSLVLGSGETQYF. The CDR3, as DNA: TGTGCCAGCAGCTTGGTACTCGGGAGCGGCGAGACCCAGTACTTC. Variable domain in full (rest from reference TRBV5-4 and TRBJ2-5): ETGVTQSPTHLIKTRGQQVTLRCSSQSGHNTVSWYQQALGQGPQFIFQYYREEENGRGNFPPRFSGLQFPNYSSELNVNALELDDSALYLCASSLVLGSGETQYFGPGTRLLVL.

The sample holds one count of this clone. The rearrangement joins TRBV30 to TRBJ1-3; maybe TRBD1 (5 bases). V lost 5 bases, J lost 4 bases, and 18 bases lay in between. This CDR3 contains 15 residues. The V gene's germline CDR1 is GTSNPN and CDR2 SVGIG (reference sequence). CDR3 region: CAWGVRGPTGNTIYF. CDR3 DNA sequence: TGTGCCTGGGGAGTGCGGGGACCGACGGGAAACACCATATATTTT.

A single count supports this clone. The J gene is TRBJ2-6, the V gene TRBV27, with 9 nucleotides matching TRBD1. This CDR3 region has 16 residues. The ends lost 2 bases at V and 2 bases at J; junction bases unmatched: 1. Germline V CDR1 and CDR2: MNHEY, SMNVEV (reference sequence). This CDR3 is CASSLDRGTGANVLTF. DNA of the CDR3: TGTGCCAGCAGTTTAGACAGGGGGACTGGGGCCAACGTCCTGACTTTC.

The chain combines TRBV9 with TRBJ2-1; 9 nucleotides match TRBD2. Trimming cost V 0 bases and J 7 bases; bases outside gene matches: 8. CDR3 size: 16 residues. Germline values: CDR1 SGDLS, CDR2 YYNGEE. The CDR3 protein is CASSVVSGRGSNEQFF. The CDR3 nucleotides read TGTGCCAGCAGCGTAGTTAGCGGGAGAGGGTCGAATGAGCAGTTCTTC.

The J gene is TRBJ2-1, the V gene TRBV5-5, with TRBD1 matching over 7 bases. Losses at the gene ends were 3 bases for V and 6 bases for J; bases not matched to a gene: 12. This CDR3 contains 16 residues. Germline lookup yields CDR1 SGHKS and CDR2 YYEKEE (reference sequence). CDR3 DNA: TGTGCCAGCAGCTCCCTTAAGGGGGCAGGAGTCAATGAGCAGTTCTTC. It yields the protein CASSSLKGAGVNEQFF.

The genes are TRBV2 and TRBJ1-5, with TRBD1 matching over 8 bases. The CDR3 is 14 amino acids. The V gene's germline CDR1 is SNHLY and CDR2 FYNNEI. The trim removed 6 bases at V and 7 bases at J, leaving 8 bases unmatched. This CDR3 reads CASSFQGAGQPQHF. In DNA form, the CDR3 reads TGTGCCAGCAGCTTCCAGGGGGCAGGCCAGCCCCAGCATTTT.

The chain couples TRBV5-6 to TRBJ2-7; perhaps TRBD2 as D (6 bases). The CDR3 is 14 residues long. CDR1 SGHDT and CDR2 YYEEEE come from the germline V gene. Trimming stripped 4 bases from V and 3 bases from J, with 14 bases between. The CDR3 spells CASSASRLVYEQYF. In DNA form, the CDR3 reads TGTGCCAGCAGCGCCTCACGACTAGTCTACGAGCAGTACTTC.

This chain connects TRBV12-5 to TRBJ2-7; D might be TRBD2 (5 bases). Germline CDR1 LGHNT, CDR2 FRNRAP. V lost 7 bases to trimming and J lost 5 bases, with 15 bases between them. This CDR3 contains 13 residues. The CDR3 nucleotides read TGTGCTAGTGCCCTAGGACTTAAGCACGAGCAGTACTTC. It specifies CASALGLKHEQYF.

This clone was detected a few times. The V gene is TRBV6-6, the J gene TRBJ1-5, with no clear D. From germline, CDR1 is MNHNY and CDR2 SVGAGI (reference sequence). The CDR3 loop spans 13 amino acids. With 7 bases removed from V and 4 bases from J, the gap between germline ends came to 11 bases. The CDR3 sequence is CASKVAENQPQHF. DNA of the CDR3: TGTGCCAGCAAGGTCGCGGAAAATCAGCCCCAGCATTTT.

This chain joins TRBV2 and TRBJ1-2; D is possibly TRBD1 (5 bases). Germline V gene lookup returns CDR1 SNHLY and CDR2 FYNNEI. The CDR3 totals 13 residues. V gave up 6 bases and J gave up 6 bases, with 14 bases separating them. In nucleotides, the CDR3 is TGTGCCAGCAGCGGGGAGGGGCGGAATGGCTACACCTTC. Its translation: CASSGEGRNGYTF.

The chain carries TRBV5-1 and TRBJ1-3; the match to TRBD1 covers 7 bases. The V gene's germline CDR1 is SGHRS and CDR2 YFSETQ. This CDR3 has 15 amino acids. The V segment lost 3 bases and the J segment 1 base; nucleotides outside the gene matches: 4. In DNA, the CDR3 is TGCGCCAGCAGCTCGCTGACAGGGTCTGGAAACACCATATATTTT. This translates into CASSSLTGSGNTIYF.

This chain connects TRBV6-5 to TRBJ2-2, with 8 bases lining up with TRBD1. This CDR3 is 15 amino acids long. V shed 6 bases, J shed 0 bases, and the junction held 3 bases outside the gene matches. Germline CDR1 MNHEY, CDR2 SVGAGI. CDR3 bases: TGTGCCAGCAGAAGGGGACAGGCGAACACCGGGGAGCTGTTTTTT. Translating gives CASRRGQANTGELFF.

This clone is a singleton in its sample. This chain connects TRBV5-1 to TRBJ2-3, with a tentative D call TRBD2 (5 bases). The CDR3 has 13 residues. The germline V gene encodes CDR1 SGHRS and CDR2 YFSETQ. The V end lost 4 bases, the J end lost 0 bases, and 6 bases lay between the germline ends. CDR3 region: CASSEGSTDTQYF. The DNA for the CDR3 is TGCGCCAGCAGCGAGGGAAGCACAGATACGCAGTATTTT. The variable domain in full, completed from reference TRBV5-1 and TRBJ2-3, reads KAGVTQTPRYLIKTRGQQVTLSCSPISGHRSVSWYQQTPGQGLQFLFEYFSETQRNKGNFPGRFSGRQFSNSRSEMNVSTLELGDSALYLCASSEGSTDTQYFGPGTRLTVL.